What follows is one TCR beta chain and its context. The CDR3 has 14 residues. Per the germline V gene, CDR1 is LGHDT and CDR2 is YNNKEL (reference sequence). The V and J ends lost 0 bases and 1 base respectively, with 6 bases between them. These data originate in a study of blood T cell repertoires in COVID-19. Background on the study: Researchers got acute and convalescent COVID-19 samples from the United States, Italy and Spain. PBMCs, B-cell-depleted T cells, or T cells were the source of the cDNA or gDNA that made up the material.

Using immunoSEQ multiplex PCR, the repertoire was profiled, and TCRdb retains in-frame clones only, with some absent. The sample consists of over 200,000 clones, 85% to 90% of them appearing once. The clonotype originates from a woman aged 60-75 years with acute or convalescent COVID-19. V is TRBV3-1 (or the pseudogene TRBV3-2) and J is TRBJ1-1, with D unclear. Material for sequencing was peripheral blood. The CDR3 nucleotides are TGTGCCAGCAGCCAAGACTACAGGAACACTGAAGCTTTCTTT. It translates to CASSQDYRNTEAFF.